Each of the 13 T cell receptor beta chains below was sequenced from the same sample in a study of T cell responses to AZD1222 COVID-19 vaccine. This table comes from immunoSEQ multiplex PCR, and its TCRdb copy is limited to in-frame clones, with some not included. The data show roughly 170,000 clones, 85% to 95% seen once. The sample here was peripheral blood, taken 28 days after the second AZD1222 dose. The source of these receptors is an adult who received the AZD1222 COVID-19 vaccine.

The chain employs TRBV19 and TRBJ1-2; no clear D gene. Trimming took 3 bases from V and 3 from J, leaving 11 bases between them. The CDR3 consists of 14 residues. Per germline, CDR1 LNHDA and CDR2 SQIVND (reference sequence). The CDR3 coding sequence is TGTGCCAGTAGTATCACGGTATCGGACTATGGCTACACCTTC. Translated: CASSITVSDYGYTF. The variable domain in full, completed from reference TRBV19 and TRBJ1-2, reads DGGITQSPKYLFRKEGQNVTLSCEQNLNHDAMYWYRQDPGQGLRLIYYSQIVNDFQKGDIAEGYSVSREKKESFPLTVTSAQKNPTAFYLCASSITVSDYGYTFGSGTRLTVV.

The rearrangement joins TRBV5-6 to TRBJ1-2; D call uncertain. Germline V gene lookup returns CDR1 SGHDT and CDR2 YYEEEE. This CDR3 has 11 residues. V dropped 3 bases and J dropped 6 bases, with 6 bases sitting between them. In nucleotides, the CDR3 is TGTGCCAGCAGCTCGGGCGATGGCTACACCTTC. Translated, it gives CASSSGDGYTF. Combining the CDR3 with reference TRBV5-6 and TRBJ1-2 gives the whole variable domain DAGVTQSPTHLIKTRGQQVTLRCSPKSGHDTVSWYQQALGQGPQFIFQYYEEEERQRGNFPDRFSGHQFPNYSSELNVNALLLGDSALYLCASSSGDGYTFGSGTRLTVV.

The chain links TRBV18 to TRBJ1-1; TRBD1 matches at 9 bases. V shed 3 bases, J shed 4 bases, and the junction held 9 bases outside the gene matches. The CDR3 contains 16 residues. Germline lookup yields CDR1 KGHSH and CDR2 LQKENI. CDR3 sequence (DNA): TGTGCCAGCTCACCGGACAGGGGTCGGGCGGCCACTGAAGCTTTCTTT. Its translation is CASSPDRGRAATEAFF.

V usage is TRBV19 and J usage is TRBJ1-6; D is ambiguous. The V end was cut by 9 bases, the J end by 12 bases, with 9 bases between. There are 10 residues in the CDR3. Germline loops: CDR1 LNHDA, CDR2 SQIVND (reference sequence). The CDR3 sequence: CASAPGPLHF. The CDR3 nucleotides are TGTGCCAGCGCCCCGGGACCCCTCCACTTT.

The DNA of the CDR3 is TGTGCCAGCAGCCAACAGGGGTATAATGAAAAACTGTTTTTT. It specifies CASSQQGYNEKLFF. The V and J genes are TRBV3-1 (or the pseudogene TRBV3-2) and TRBJ1-4, with D possibly matching TRBD1 (6 bases). The CDR3 length is 14 residues. V shed 2 bases and J shed 4 bases, with 8 bases lying between them. Germline CDR1 is LGHDT and CDR2 is YNNKEL (reference sequence).

The chain carries TRBV27 and TRBJ1-2; a weak D match, TRBD1 (5 bases). The germline CDR1 and CDR2 sequences are MNHEY and SMNVEV (reference sequence). The CDR3 covers 13 residues. Trimming removed 6 bases from V and 4 bases from J, with 12 bases in between. This chain's CDR3 is CASRNRDVYGYTF. The DNA of the CDR3 is TGTGCCAGCAGGAACCGGGACGTCTATGGCTACACCTTC.

Only one count was recorded for this clone. The V and J genes are TRBV6-6 and TRBJ1-1, with D possibly being TRBD1 (6 bases). Trimming pared 6 bases from V and 5 bases from J, leaving 13 bases between. Germline loops: CDR1 MNHNY, CDR2 SVGAGI (reference sequence). There are 13 residues in the CDR3. CDR3: CASRGSDRTEAFF. Written as DNA, the CDR3 is TGTGCCAGCAGGGGCTCCGACAGGACTGAAGCTTTCTTT.

The chain joins TRBV4-1 to TRBJ2-1, with 8 bases aligning to TRBD2. The CDR3 has 13 residues. The ends lost 4 bases at V and 6 bases at J; junction bases unmatched: 2. The germline V gene encodes CDR1 MGHRA and CDR2 YSYEKL. As DNA, the CDR3 is TGCGCCAGCAGCCGCGCGGGGGGCAATGAGCAGTTCTTC. Its protein product is CASSRAGGNEQFF.

This sequence joins TRBV27 and TRBJ1-4; D might be TRBD1 (5 bases). CDR1 is MNHEY and CDR2 is SMNVEV in the germline V gene (reference sequence). This CDR3 has 14 residues. The V end was cut by 5 bases, the J end by 7 bases, with 14 bases between. DNA of the CDR3: TGTGCCAGCAGTCAAGGGACGCTGCGTGAAAAACTGTTTTTT. Its translation: CASSQGTLREKLFF.

The J gene is TRBJ2-2, the V gene TRBV7-2; no definite D call. V was trimmed by 3 bases and J by 6 bases, leaving 8 bases between them. This CDR3 region has 13 residues. Germline CDR1 SGHTA, CDR2 FQGNSA. The CDR3 reads CASSFWSAGELFF. CDR3 DNA: TGTGCCAGCAGCTTTTGGTCGGCCGGGGAGCTGTTTTTT.

The J gene is TRBJ2-1, the V gene TRBV29-1; D remains unclear. The CDR3 covers 13 residues. Deletions cut 7 bases from V and 7 bases from J, with 17 bases between. The germline V gene encodes CDR1 SQVTM and CDR2 ANQGSEA. The DNA of the CDR3 is TGCAGCGCCGCTGGCACCAGAAGGAATGAGCAGTTCTTC. This gives the protein CSAAGTRRNEQFF.

The chain carries TRBV4-3 and TRBJ2-1, with 11 bases identical to TRBD2. Per germline, CDR1 LGHNA and CDR2 YSLEER. CDR3 length: 16 amino acids. The V gene end was trimmed by 0 bases and the J gene end by 11 bases; junction bases not matched to a gene: 9. As DNA, the CDR3 is TGCGCCAGCAGCCAAGAGCTAGCGGGGGGTACAATGAAGCAGTTCTTC. Translation gives CASSQELAGGTMKQFF.

This sequence joins TRBV6-6 and TRBJ1-1; D unclear. Germline V CDR1 and CDR2: MNHNY, SVGAGI (reference sequence). The CDR3 is made up of 14 amino acids. V was trimmed by 6 bases and J by 5 bases, leaving 16 bases between them. The CDR3 is CASSLRGGSTEAFF. The CDR3 DNA is TGTGCCAGCAGCCTACGGGGAGGGAGTACTGAAGCTTTCTTT.